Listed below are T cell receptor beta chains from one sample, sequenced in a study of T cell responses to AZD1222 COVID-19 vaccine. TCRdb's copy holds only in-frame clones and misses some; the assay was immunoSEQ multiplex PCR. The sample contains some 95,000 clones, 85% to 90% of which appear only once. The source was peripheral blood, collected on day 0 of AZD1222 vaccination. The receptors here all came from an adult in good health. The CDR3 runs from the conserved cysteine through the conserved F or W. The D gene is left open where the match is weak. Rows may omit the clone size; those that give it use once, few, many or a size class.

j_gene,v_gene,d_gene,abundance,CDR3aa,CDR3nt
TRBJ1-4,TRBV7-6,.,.,CASSLAGGGEKLFF,TGTGCCAGCAGCTTAGCGGGTGGGGGGGAAAAACTGTTTTTT
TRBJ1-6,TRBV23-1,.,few,CASSQSPVQPLHF,TGCGCCAGCAGTCAATCACCAGTCCAGCCCCTCCACTTT
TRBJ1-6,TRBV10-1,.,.,CASVRVKGYNSPLHF,TGCGCCAGCGTGAGGGTTAAGGGTTATAATTCACCCCTCCACTTT
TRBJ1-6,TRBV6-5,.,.,CASSYPGFNSPLHF,TGTGCCAGCAGTTACCCAGGGTTTAATTCACCCCTCCACTTT
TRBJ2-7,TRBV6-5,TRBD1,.,CASKPGQGAYEQYF,TGTGCCAGCAAACCGGGACAGGGGGCGTACGAGCAGTACTTC
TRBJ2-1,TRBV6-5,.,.,CASSNPGYNEQFF,TGTGCCAGCAGCAACCCCGGATACAATGAGCAGTTCTTC
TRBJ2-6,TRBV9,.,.,CASGVAAGANVLTF,TGTGCCAGCGGGGTAGCGGCTGGGGCCAACGTCCTGACTTTC
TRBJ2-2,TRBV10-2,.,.,CVSMNTGELFF,TGCGTCTCGATGAACACCGGGGAGCTGTTTTTT
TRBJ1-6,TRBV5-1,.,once,CASSPHIMGNIYNSPLHF,TGCGCCAGCAGCCCGCATATTATGGGGAATATATATAATTCACCCCTCCACTTT
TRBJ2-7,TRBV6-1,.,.,CASSEGIASYEQYF,TGTGCCAGCAGTGAGGGAATTGCGTCCTACGAGCAGTACTTC
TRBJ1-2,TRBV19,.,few,CASSIARGGVGYTF,TGTGCCAGTAGTATAGCCCGAGGAGGGGTTGGCTACACCTTC
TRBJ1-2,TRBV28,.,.,CASSSHGYGGYTF,TGTGCCAGCAGTAGTCACGGGTACGGTGGCTACACCTTC
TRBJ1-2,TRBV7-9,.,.,CASSFERVNSYTF,TGTGCCAGCAGCTTCGAAAGGGTTAACAGCTACACCTTC
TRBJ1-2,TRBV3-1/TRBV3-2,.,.,CASSQDPTLRQKDF,TGTGCCAGCAGCCAGGACCCTACCCTCCGTCAAAAGGACTTC
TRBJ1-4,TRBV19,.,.,CASSAGFRTNEKLFF,TGTGCCAGTAGTGCGGGGTTCCGGACTAATGAAAAACTGTTTTTT
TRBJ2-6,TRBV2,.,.,CASTMTGPLGANVLTF,TGTGCCAGCACCATGACAGGCCCCCTTGGGGCCAACGTCCTGACTTTC
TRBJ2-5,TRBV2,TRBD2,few,CASLARLRGGQETQYF,TGTGCCAGCCTTGCAAGACTCCGGGGGGGGCAAGAGACCCAGTACTTC
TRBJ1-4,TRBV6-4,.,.,CASSPSGANNEKLFF,TGTGCCAGCAGTCCCTCTGGGGCGAATAATGAAAAACTGTTTTTT
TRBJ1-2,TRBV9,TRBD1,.,CASSGQGGPYTF,TGTGCCAGCAGTGGACAGGGTGGCCCCTACACCTTC
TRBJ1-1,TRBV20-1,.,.,CSAAKGASAFF,TGCAGTGCTGCTAAAGGGGCTTCGGCTTTCTTT
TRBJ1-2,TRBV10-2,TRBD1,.,CASSERGQGDYGYTF,TGCGCCAGCAGTGAGAGGGGACAGGGGGACTATGGCTACACCTTC
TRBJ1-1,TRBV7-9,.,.,CASQDQMNTEAFF,TGTGCCAGCCAGGACCAAATGAACACTGAAGCTTTCTTT
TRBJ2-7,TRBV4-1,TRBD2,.,CASSQGDGGGVYEQYF,TGCGCCAGCAGCCAAGGAGACGGCGGGGGGGTCTACGAGCAGTACTTC
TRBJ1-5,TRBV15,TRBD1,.,CATKDRGYNQPQHF,TGTGCCACCAAGGACAGGGGATACAATCAGCCCCAGCATTTT
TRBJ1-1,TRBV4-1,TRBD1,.,CASRQTPRGRMNTEAFF,TGCGCCAGCAGACAGACCCCCAGGGGGCGAATGAACACTGAAGCTTTCTTT
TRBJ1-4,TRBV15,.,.,CATSSDRTTNEKLFF,TGTGCCACCAGCAGCGACAGAACAACTAATGAAAAACTGTTTTTT
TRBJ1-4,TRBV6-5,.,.,CASSKQGLVDEKLFF,TGTGCCAGCAGCAAACAGGGATTAGTGGATGAAAAACTGTTTTTT
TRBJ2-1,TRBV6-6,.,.,CASRLRGVSYNEQFF,TGTGCCAGCAGGCTCCGGGGAGTCTCCTACAATGAGCAGTTCTTC
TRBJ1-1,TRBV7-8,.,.,CASSLRLGLNTEAFF,TGTGCCAGCAGCTTACGGCTAGGGTTGAACACTGAAGCTTTCTTT
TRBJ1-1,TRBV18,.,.,CASSPTGGGPEAFF,TGTGCCAGCTCACCCACTGGGGGGGGCCCTGAAGCTTTCTTT
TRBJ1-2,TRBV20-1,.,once,CSASGDSWRLSYTF,TGCAGTGCTAGTGGCGACAGCTGGAGGCTGAGCTACACCTTC
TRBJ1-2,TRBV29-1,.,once,CSVDLRGGQRGYTF,TGCAGCGTTGATTTACGAGGGGGTCAGCGCGGCTACACCTTC
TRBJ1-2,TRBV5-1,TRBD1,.,CASSPKPGQGSNYGYTF,TGCGCCAGCAGCCCCAAACCCGGACAGGGGTCGAACTATGGCTACACCTTC
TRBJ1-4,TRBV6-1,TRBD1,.,CASSEPGTGTREKLFF,TGTGCCAGCAGTGAACCCGGGACAGGGACTCGGGAAAAACTGTTTTTT
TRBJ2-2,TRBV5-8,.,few,CASSLALGVGTGELFF,TGTGCCAGCAGCTTGGCACTGGGGGTTGGCACCGGGGAGCTGTTTTTT
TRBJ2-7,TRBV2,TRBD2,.,CASIPGLAGVILSYEQYF,TGTGCCAGCATTCCGGGACTAGCGGGGGTAATTCTCTCCTACGAGCAGTACTTC
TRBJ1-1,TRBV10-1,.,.,CASSLGRANTEAFF,TGCGCCAGCAGTTTGGGCAGGGCGAACACTGAAGCTTTCTTT
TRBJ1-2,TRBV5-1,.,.,CASSLDGGSWSGYTF,TGCGCCAGCAGCTTGGATGGGGGGTCTTGGTCTGGCTACACCTTC
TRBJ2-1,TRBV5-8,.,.,CASSLGLIISYNEQFF,TGTGCCAGCAGCTTGGGCCTGATTATCTCCTACAATGAGCAGTTCTTC
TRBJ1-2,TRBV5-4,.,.,CASSLGGRGPYGYTF,TGTGCCAGCAGCTTGGGTGGGAGGGGCCCTTATGGCTACACCTTC
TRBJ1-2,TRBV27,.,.,CASSLSNLGGDYGYTF,TGTGCCAGCAGTTTATCTAACCTGGGAGGGGACTATGGCTACACCTTC
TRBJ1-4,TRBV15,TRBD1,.,CATTGDRAREKLFF,TGTGCCACCACCGGAGACAGGGCACGAGAAAAACTGTTTTTT
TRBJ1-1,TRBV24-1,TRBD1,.,CATRPPTGQENTEAFF,TGTGCCACCAGGCCTCCAACGGGACAGGAAAACACTGAAGCTTTCTTT
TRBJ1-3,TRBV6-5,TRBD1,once,CASSLVQGLSGNTIYF,TGTGCCAGCAGTTTGGTACAGGGGCTCTCTGGAAACACCATATATTTT
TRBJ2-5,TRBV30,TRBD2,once,CAWSRLAGNQETQYF,TGTGCCTGGAGTCGACTAGCGGGGAACCAAGAGACCCAGTACTTC
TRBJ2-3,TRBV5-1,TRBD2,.,CASSGPGTSVADTQYF,TGCGCCAGCAGCGGACCCGGGACTAGCGTCGCAGATACGCAGTATTTT
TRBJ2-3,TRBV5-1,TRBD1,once,CASSIDRGPVDTQYF,TGCGCCAGCAGCATCGACAGGGGGCCCGTAGATACGCAGTATTTT
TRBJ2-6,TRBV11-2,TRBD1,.,CASSLYRGAGANVLTF,TGTGCCAGCAGCTTATACAGGGGCGCAGGGGCCAACGTCCTGACTTTC
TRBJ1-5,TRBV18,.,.,CASSPLLGNQPQHF,TGTGCCAGCTCACCCTTACTCGGAAATCAGCCCCAGCATTTT
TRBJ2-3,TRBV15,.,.,CATSTTPGPTDTQYF,TGTGCCACCAGCACAACCCCGGGGCCCACAGATACGCAGTATTTT